Each of the 8 T cell receptor beta chains below was sequenced from the same sample in a study of blood T cell repertoires in COVID-19. Sequencing used immunoSEQ multiplex PCR; TCRdb keeps in-frame clones, though not all of them. The table shows 650,000 to 800,000 clones, with just under 90% occurring only once. The sequenced sample was peripheral blood. The receptors stem from a woman under 30 with acute or convalescent COVID-19.

The chain recombines TRBV19 with TRBJ1-5; weak D call: TRBD1 (5 bases). V lost 7 bases and J lost 6, with 13 bases in between. The germline V gene has CDR1 LNHDA and CDR2 SQIVND (reference sequence). The CDR3 totals 13 residues. This CDR3 reads CASKARGGQPQHF. CDR3 nucleotides: TGTGCCAGTAAGGCCCGCGGGGGTCAGCCCCAGCATTTT.

This clone was counted a few times. DNA of the CDR3: TGTGCCAGCAGCTCCCTTAGCCTTTGGGGCACAGATACGCAGTATTTT. Its translation: CASSSLSLWGTDTQYF. The rearrangement links TRBV5-6 to TRBJ2-3; no definite D call. Germline CDR1 is SGHDT and CDR2 is YYEEEE. V was trimmed by 3 bases and J by 1 base, leaving 15 bases between them. The CDR3 contains 16 residues.

The rearrangement uses TRBV6-4 and TRBJ1-4, with D perhaps matching TRBD1 (6 bases). V lost 6 bases and J lost 8, with 19 bases in between. There are 15 residues in the CDR3. Germline-derived CDR1 and CDR2 are MRHNA and SNTAGT. This chain's CDR3 is CASSPVVQGGEKLFF. The CDR3 nucleotides read TGTGCCAGCAGCCCGGTGGTACAGGGTGGGGAAAAACTGTTTTTT.

With regard to this clone: Additional DNA sequences in this sample encode the identical CDR3. The CDR3 spells CASSQAGNTEAFF. In nucleotides, the CDR3 is TGTGCCAGCTCCCAAGCAGGGAACACTGAAGCTTTCTTT. The chain employs TRBV18 and TRBJ1-1; D unclear. CDR3 length: 13 amino acids. CDR1 and CDR2 from the germline V gene are KGHSH and LQKENI. Trimming shortened V by 6 bases and J by 1 base, and 9 bases separated the two germline ends.

This clone was found once. The chain uses TRBV7-2 and TRBJ1-2; tentatively, D is TRBD1 (5 bases). CDR1 SGHTA and CDR2 FQGNSA come from the germline V gene. Trimming shortened V by 5 bases and J by 4 bases, and 11 bases separated the two germline ends. There are 13 residues in the CDR3. CDR3 bases: TGTGCCAGCAGCGTACAGGTCTCCTATGGCTACACCTTC. Encoded protein: CASSVQVSYGYTF.

The V and J genes are TRBV19 and TRBJ2-7; 9 bases are shared with TRBD1. With V trimmed by 5 bases and J by 3 bases, 8 bases remained unmatched. Germline CDR1 and CDR2: LNHDA and SQIVND (reference sequence). The CDR3 has 15 residues. The CDR3 DNA sequence: TGTGCCAGTAGTCGTCCGGGACAGGGATTCTACGAGCAGTACTTC. The encoded protein is CASSRPGQGFYEQYF.

The chain is built from TRBV6-5 and TRBJ2-7, with D hard to call. The germline V gene encodes CDR1 MNHEY and CDR2 SVGAGI. V lost 6 bases and J lost 4, with 10 bases in between. This CDR3 contains 12 residues. Written as DNA, the CDR3 is TGTGCCAGCAGGATCCGGTATTACGAGCAGTACTTC. Translating gives CASRIRYYEQYF.

The gene calls are TRBV19 and TRBJ2-7, with TRBD2 matching 8 bases. From germline, CDR1 is LNHDA and CDR2 SQIVND (reference sequence). The CDR3 spans 14 residues. V dropped 7 bases and J dropped 3; count of bases not matched to a gene: 8. This chain's CDR3 is CASKDSGGNYEQYF. CDR3 DNA sequence: TGTGCCAGTAAGGATTCGGGGGGGAACTACGAGCAGTACTTC. Using reference TRBV19 and TRBJ2-7 for the parts outside the CDR3, the full variable domain is DGGITQSPKYLFRKEGQNVTLSCEQNLNHDAMYWYRQDPGQGLRLIYYSQIVNDFQKGDIAEGYSVSREKKESFPLTVTSAQKNPTAFYLCASKDSGGNYEQYFGPGTRLTVT.